This T cell receptor beta chain was sequenced in a study of blood T cells in healthy people across ages. Background on the study: For every two T cells, template switching captured about one barcoded beta molecule.

This CDR3 is built from 16 residues. In germline, CDR1 is LGHNA, CDR2 YNFKEQ. The authors ran a second PCR of 7 to 11 cycles using a sample-barcoded 5' primer and a J-beta primer mix. Carrying 12 random nucleotides, a template-switch adaptor labeled each individual cDNA molecule. TCRdb reanalysed the 5' RACE reads using MiXCR and keeps one entry per CDR3 protein. The sample shows about 900,000 distinct CDR3 sequences, roughly 43% of them seen only once. As concerns this clonotype: Its matching antigen is unknown.

Overall study findings and caveats: More naive CD4+ cells and higher diversity marked long-lived donors relative to aged donors.

Sequenced: blood. The V call is TRBV4-2, the J call TRBJ2-5; the match to TRBD2 covers 8 bases. The DNA end is a closer match to TRBJ2-7, so the J assignment may be wrong. This TCR was sampled from a man between 25 and 39 years old in good health. The CDR3 reads CASSPGGGGPIYEQYF. CDR3 in DNA: TGTGCCAGCAGCCCTGGGGGCGGGGGGCCTATCTACGAGCAGTACTTC.